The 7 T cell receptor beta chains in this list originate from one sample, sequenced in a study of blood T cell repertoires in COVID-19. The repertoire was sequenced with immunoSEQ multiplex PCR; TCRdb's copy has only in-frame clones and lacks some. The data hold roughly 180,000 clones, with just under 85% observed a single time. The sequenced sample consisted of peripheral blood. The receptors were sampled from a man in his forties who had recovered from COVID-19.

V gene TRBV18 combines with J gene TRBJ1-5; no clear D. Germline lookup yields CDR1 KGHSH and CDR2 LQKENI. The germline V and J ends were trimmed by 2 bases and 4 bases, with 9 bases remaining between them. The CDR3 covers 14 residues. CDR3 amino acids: CASSPYKENQPQHF. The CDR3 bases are TGTGCCAGCTCACCATACAAGGAGAATCAGCCCCAGCATTTT.

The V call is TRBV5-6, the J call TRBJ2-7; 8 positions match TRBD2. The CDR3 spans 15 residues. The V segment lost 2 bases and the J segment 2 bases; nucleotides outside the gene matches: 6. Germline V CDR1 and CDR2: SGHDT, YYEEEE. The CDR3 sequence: CASSFFTSGTYEQYF. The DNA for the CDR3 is TGTGCCAGCAGCTTTTTTACTAGCGGTACCTACGAGCAGTACTTC.

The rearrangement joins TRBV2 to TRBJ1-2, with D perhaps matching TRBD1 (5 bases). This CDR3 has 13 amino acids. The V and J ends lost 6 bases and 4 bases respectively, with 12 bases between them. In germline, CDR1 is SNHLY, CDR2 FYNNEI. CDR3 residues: CASRSRALYGYTF. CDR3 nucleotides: TGTGCCAGCAGGAGCAGGGCCCTCTATGGCTACACCTTC.

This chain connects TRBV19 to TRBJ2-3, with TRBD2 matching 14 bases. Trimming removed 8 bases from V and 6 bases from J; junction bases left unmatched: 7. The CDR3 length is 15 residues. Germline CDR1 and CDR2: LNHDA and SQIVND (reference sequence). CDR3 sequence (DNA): TGTGCCAGTCAGACTAGCGGGAGGGCCCCGGATACGCAGTATTTT. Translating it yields CASQTSGRAPDTQYF.

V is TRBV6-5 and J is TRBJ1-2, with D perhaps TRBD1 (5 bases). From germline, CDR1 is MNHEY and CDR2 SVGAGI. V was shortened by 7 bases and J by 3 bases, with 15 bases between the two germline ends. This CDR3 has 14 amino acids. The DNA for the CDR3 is TGTGCCAGCACCCCGGGAGGGACCGACTATGGCTACACCTTC. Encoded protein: CASTPGGTDYGYTF.

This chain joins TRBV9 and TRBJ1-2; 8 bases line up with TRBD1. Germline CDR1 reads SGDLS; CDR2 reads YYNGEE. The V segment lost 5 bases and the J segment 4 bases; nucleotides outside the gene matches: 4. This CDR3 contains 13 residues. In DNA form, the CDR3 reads TGTGCCAGCAGGGGACAGGCTCTCTATGGCTACACCTTC. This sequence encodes CASRGQALYGYTF.

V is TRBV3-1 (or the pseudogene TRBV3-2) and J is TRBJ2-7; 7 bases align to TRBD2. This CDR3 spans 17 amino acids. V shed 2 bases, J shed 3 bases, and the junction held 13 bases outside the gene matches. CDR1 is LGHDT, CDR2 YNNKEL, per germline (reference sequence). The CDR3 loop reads CASSQPPRLAECYEQYF. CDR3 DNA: TGTGCCAGCAGCCAACCCCCTAGGCTAGCGGAATGCTACGAGCAGTACTTC.